These 2 T cell receptor beta chains originate from one sample sequenced in a study of cytomegalovirus exposure and HLA in healthy donors. Assay used: immunoSEQ multiplex PCR; TCRdb lists only in-frame clones, some missing. Here the sample spans approximately 170,000 clones, approximately 81% being singletons. The sequencing sample was made of PBMCs. These receptors all come from a young man in good health and CMV-seropositive.

In this sample, this clone turned up a few times. This chain connects TRBV6-1 to TRBJ2-7; 7 positions agree with TRBD1. V was pared by 6 bases and J by 2 bases, with 10 bases of the junction left unmatched. The CDR3 consists of 15 residues. Germline-derived CDR1 and CDR2 are MNHNS and SASEGT. CDR3 residues: CASSMTGMGAYEQYF. In nucleotides, the CDR3 is TGTGCCAGCAGCATGACAGGGATGGGGGCCTACGAGCAGTACTTC.

The rearrangement uses TRBV5-1 and TRBJ2-7; a possible D gene is TRBD2 (5 bases). The CDR3 is 13 residues long. Trimming removed 1 base at V and 3 bases at J, with 8 bases between. Germline assignment: CDR1 SGHRS and CDR2 YFSETQ. CDR3 DNA: TGCGCCAGCAGCTTGACTAGTAACTACGAGCAGTACTTC. Residues: CASSLTSNYEQYF.